A single sample gave rise to the 25 T cell receptor beta chains below, sequenced in a study of T cell responses to AZD1222 COVID-19 vaccine. Profiling relied on immunoSEQ multiplex PCR, and the TCRdb table lists in-frame clones only, not all of them. The sample holds 150,000 or so clones, 92% seen once. The sample was peripheral blood, taken 28 days after the second AZD1222 dose. The receptors originated from an adult who received the AZD1222 COVID-19 vaccine.

The V and J genes are TRBV5-1 and TRBJ1-1; a possible D gene is TRBD1 (5 bases). CDR3 length: 14 residues. Germline-derived CDR1 and CDR2 are SGHRS and YFSETQ. V lost 4 bases to trimming and J lost 3 bases, with 13 bases between them. The DNA for the CDR3 is TGCGCCAGCAGCATAACCGGGGGAGACACTGAAGCTTTCTTT. It encodes CASSITGGDTEAFF.

The rearrangement joins TRBV5-1 to TRBJ2-7; D is unresolved. The CDR3 loop spans 10 amino acids. From germline, CDR1 is SGHRS and CDR2 YFSETQ. The ends were cut back, 5 bases at V and 3 bases at J, with 3 bases in the middle. This CDR3 reads CASRSYEQYF. CDR3 coding DNA: TGCGCCAGCAGAAGCTACGAGCAGTACTTC.

This chain joins TRBV28 and TRBJ2-5; TRBD1 agrees at 10 bases. J gave up 3 bases and V 3 bases, and 4 bases lay outside the gene matches. Germline CDR1 reads MDHEN; CDR2 reads SYDVKM. The CDR3 has 15 amino acids. CDR3 sequence reads: CASSFGTGAEETQYF. The CDR3 bases are TGTGCCAGCAGTTTTGGGACAGGGGCTGAAGAGACCCAGTACTTC.

V gene TRBV30 combines with J gene TRBJ2-5; D remains ambiguous. Germline V CDR1 and CDR2: GTSNPN, SVGIG (reference sequence). V was pared by 3 bases and J by 4 bases, with 12 bases between. The CDR3 covers 13 residues. The CDR3 spells CAWRGPLRETQYF. CDR3 sequence (DNA): TGTGCCTGGAGAGGACCTCTAAGAGAGACCCAGTACTTC.

The chain joins TRBV6-1 to TRBJ2-3; maybe TRBD2 (5 bases). Trimming stripped 1 base from V and 2 bases from J, with 7 bases between. The CDR3 is made up of 14 amino acids. Germline V gives CDR1 MNHNS, CDR2 SASEGT. CDR3 bases: TGTGCCAGCAGTGAAGGGACTTACACAGATACGCAGTATTTT. This codes for CASSEGTYTDTQYF.

The CDR3 protein is CASSYTGGAGTEAFF. The DNA for the CDR3 is TGTGCCAGCAGCTATACAGGGGGCGCAGGCACTGAAGCTTTCTTT. The chain uses TRBV7-3 and TRBJ1-1; 9 bases are a match to TRBD1. J was trimmed by 4 bases and V by 4 bases; bases with no gene match: 7. This CDR3 comprises 15 residues. Germline assignment: CDR1 SGHTA and CDR2 FQGTGA.

The chain couples TRBV19 to TRBJ2-1; no clear D gene. CDR1 is LNHDA and CDR2 is SQIVND in the germline V gene (reference sequence). With 9 bases removed from V and 10 bases from J, the gap between germline ends came to 13 bases. The CDR3 runs to 11 residues. CDR3 DNA: TGTGCCAGCTCCGCCTACGGGGAGCAGTTCTTC. Translated, it gives CASSAYGEQFF.

The chain employs TRBV11-3 and TRBJ2-7; D unclear. The CDR3 runs to 13 residues. The V end lost 1 base, the J end lost 1 base, and 5 bases lay between the germline ends. CDR1 is SGHNT and CDR2 is YENEEA in the germline V gene. The CDR3 region has the DNA TGTGCCAGCAGCTTAGGACCTTCCTACGAGCAGTACTTC. It is translated as CASSLGPSYEQYF. The whole variable domain, remainder taken from reference TRBV11-3 and TRBJ2-7, is EAGVVQSPRYKIIEKKQPVAFWCNPISGHNTLYWYLQNLGQGPELLIRYENEEAVDDSQLPKDRFSAERLKGVDSTLKIQPAELGDSAVYLCASSLGPSYEQYFGPGTRLTVT.

This chain links TRBV12-5 with TRBJ2-3; 7 nucleotides agree with TRBD2. Germline CDR1 is LGHNT and CDR2 is FRNRAP. The junction had 5 bases not matched to a gene; V was cut back by 5 bases and J by 6 bases. The CDR3 consists of 13 residues. CDR3 nucleotide sequence: TGTGCTAGTGGTCCCGGGGGGTGGGATACGCAGTATTTT. Translated: CASGPGGWDTQYF.

The rearrangement uses TRBV7-2 and TRBJ1-6, with TRBD1 identical over 7 bases. The junction had 7 bases not matched to a gene; V was cut back by 4 bases and J by 10 bases. The CDR3 is 14 amino acids. Germline values: CDR1 SGHTA, CDR2 FQGNSA. CDR3 nucleotides: TGTGCCAGCAGCTCGACAGGGAGGGGCTCACCCCTCCACTTT. Translating gives CASSSTGRGSPLHF.

This chain uses TRBV5-1 with TRBJ1-2; 7 nucleotides match TRBD1. This CDR3 contains 15 residues. J was trimmed by 4 bases and V by 0 bases; bases with no gene match: 6. The germline V gene encodes CDR1 SGHRS and CDR2 YFSETQ. The DNA for the CDR3 is TGCGCCAGCAGCTTGGGTGACAGGGCTATCTATGGCTACACCTTC. Its translation: CASSLGDRAIYGYTF.

Written as DNA, the CDR3 is TGTGCCAGTAGTAAAGGGACAGGGGGAGGGTACAATGAGCAGTTCTTC. Residues: CASSKGTGGGYNEQFF. This rearrangement joins TRBV19 to TRBJ2-1, with 11 bases aligning to TRBD1. This CDR3 comprises 16 residues. Per germline, CDR1 LNHDA and CDR2 SQIVND (reference sequence). The ends lost 4 bases at V and 4 bases at J; junction bases unmatched: 6.

The gene calls are TRBV4-2 and TRBJ2-2; no clear D. This CDR3 is 16 amino acids long. In germline, CDR1 is LGHNA, CDR2 YNFKEQ. The ends were cut back, 1 base at V and 6 bases at J, with 15 bases in the middle. This CDR3 is CASSQVPRFEAGELFF. The CDR3 nucleotides read TGTGCCAGCAGCCAAGTACCCCGGTTCGAGGCCGGGGAGCTGTTTTTT.

The rearrangement uses TRBV20-1 and TRBJ2-7; TRBD2 might be the D (6 bases). The CDR3 is 12 residues long. The germline V and J ends were trimmed by 3 bases and 5 bases, with 11 bases remaining between them. CDR1 and CDR2 (germline): DFQATT, SNEGSKA (reference sequence). The CDR3 coding sequence is TGCAGTGCTAGTAGACTAGTGGACGAGCAGTACTTC. It is translated as CSASRLVDEQYF.

The CDR3 is CASSLLDNPYEQYF. The CDR3 bases are TGTGCCAGCAGTCTCCTCGACAATCCCTACGAGCAGTACTTC. The V and J genes are TRBV28 and TRBJ2-7; no reliable D call. V dropped 5 bases and J dropped 2 bases, with 13 bases sitting between them. CDR1 and CDR2 from the germline V gene are MDHEN and SYDVKM. The CDR3 length is 14 residues.

V is TRBV3-1 (or the pseudogene TRBV3-2) and J is TRBJ2-2, with no clear D. The germline V gene has CDR1 LGHDT and CDR2 YNNKEL (reference sequence). Trimming stripped 1 base from V and 0 bases from J, with 3 bases between. The CDR3 is 14 amino acids. The CDR3 reads CASSQGSNTGELFF. For the CDR3, the DNA is TGTGCCAGCAGCCAAGGCTCGAACACCGGGGAGCTGTTTTTT.

The chain is built from TRBV28 and TRBJ1-2; a possible D gene is TRBD1 (6 bases). Trimming took 6 bases from V and 7 from J, leaving 15 bases between them. The CDR3 sequence is 13 residues long. CDR1 and CDR2 from the germline V gene are MDHEN and SYDVKM. The CDR3 region has the DNA TGTGCCAGCAGACCTCCAGGGGCTAGTGGCTACACCTTC. This translates into CASRPPGASGYTF.

The chain links TRBV5-1 to TRBJ2-2; possibly TRBD1 for D (6 bases). This CDR3 contains 15 residues. V lost 4 bases and J lost 4, with 14 bases in between. Germline V gene data show CDR1 as SGHRS and CDR2 as YFSETQ. CDR3 nucleotide sequence: TGCGCCAGCAGCCTCCGGCAGGGGACCACCGGGGAGCTGTTTTTT. It translates to CASSLRQGTTGELFF.

The count of this clone is one. The chain uses TRBV19 and TRBJ2-3, with 8 bases lining up with TRBD2. V shed 3 bases, J shed 0 bases, and the junction held 2 bases outside the gene matches. This CDR3 is built from 15 residues. Germline CDR1 reads LNHDA; CDR2 reads SQIVND (reference sequence). This chain's CDR3 is CASSIASGSTDTQYF. CDR3 bases: TGTGCCAGTAGTATCGCTAGCGGGAGCACAGATACGCAGTATTTT.

J is TRBJ1-5 and V is TRBV7-9; no firm D call. Germline loops: CDR1 SEHNR, CDR2 FQNEAQ (reference sequence). V was shortened by 1 base and J by 3 bases, with 4 bases between the two germline ends. The CDR3 runs to 13 residues. The CDR3 is CASSLGVNQPQHF. As DNA, the CDR3 is TGTGCCAGCAGCTTAGGTGTCAATCAGCCCCAGCATTTT.

V and J are TRBV3-1 (or the pseudogene TRBV3-2) and TRBJ2-6; D is uncertain. This CDR3 comprises 13 residues. Trimming left V 6 bases short and J 4 bases short, with 7 bases between. The germline gives CDR1 LGHDT, CDR2 YNNKEL (reference sequence). As DNA, the CDR3 is TGTGCCAGCAGACCCAGCGGGGCCAACGTCCTGACTTTC. This translates into CASRPSGANVLTF.

The chain carries TRBV6-1 and TRBJ1-6; D is undetermined. Germline lookup yields CDR1 MNHNS and CDR2 SASEGT. V lost 2 bases, J lost 6 bases, and 8 bases lay in between. The CDR3 spans 14 residues. CDR3 sequence: CASSEQSLNSPLHF. The CDR3 DNA reads TGTGCCAGCAGTGAACAATCACTTAATTCACCCCTCCACTTT.

The V and J genes are TRBV11-2 and TRBJ2-1, with TRBD2 matching over 9 bases. CDR3 length equals 17 residues. Trimming cost V 2 bases and J 6 bases; bases outside gene matches: 11. CDR1 and CDR2 from the germline V gene are SGHAT and FQNNGV. This CDR3 reads CASSLSVSSGISNEQFF. The CDR3 nucleotides read TGTGCCAGCAGCTTATCCGTCTCTAGCGGGATTTCCAATGAGCAGTTCTTC.

This clone is a singleton in its sample. V and J are TRBV7-8 and TRBJ2-1; 13 bases are a match to TRBD2. The CDR3 spans 23 residues. The V gene's germline CDR1 is SGHVS and CDR2 FQNEAQ. V shed 5 bases, J shed 3 bases, and the junction held 25 bases outside the gene matches. CDR3 sequence: CASSPSPGTSGVGSRQVYNEQFF. The CDR3 DNA reads TGTGCCAGCAGCCCCAGTCCCGGGACTAGCGGGGTGGGATCGCGGCAGGTCTACAATGAGCAGTTCTTC.

This chain connects TRBV25-1 to TRBJ1-1; TRBD1 matches 9 bases. The CDR3 consists of 15 residues. The germline V gene encodes CDR1 MGHDK and CDR2 SYGVNS. Losses at the gene ends were 1 base for V and 5 bases for J; bases not matched to a gene: 5. This CDR3 is CASSESRTGVTEAFF. The CDR3, as DNA: TGTGCCAGCAGTGAATCGCGGACAGGGGTAACTGAAGCTTTCTTT.